The 32 T cell receptor beta chains listed next were all sequenced from one sample in a study of OX40 agonist ivuxolimab in advanced cancers. Profiled with immunoSEQ multiplex PCR; TCRdb holds only in-frame clones, not every one. The table records some 50,000 clones, 84% of them present only once. The source material was CD4+ or CD8+ T cells sorted from blood, sampled in a trial of the OX40 agonist ivuxolimab. The receptors were gathered from an adult with an advanced solid tumor such as melanoma, head and neck, liver or kidney cancer.

The V and J genes are TRBV5-4 and TRBJ2-1; D not resolved. This CDR3 comprises 17 residues. Germline assignment: CDR1 SGHNT and CDR2 YYREEE (reference sequence). V shed 1 base and J shed 7 bases, with 21 bases lying between them. The CDR3 DNA follows: TGTGCCAGCAGCTTGCAAATCACTCCCTTGTTCCTTAATGAGCAGTTCTTC. This translates into CASSLQITPLFLNEQFF.

The rearrangement uses TRBV4-1 and TRBJ1-1; no clear D. This CDR3 has 15 residues. Germline CDR1 MGHRA, CDR2 YSYEKL. V lost 0 bases and J lost 2, with 10 bases in between. This CDR3 is CASSQDRQINTEAFF. For the CDR3, the DNA is TGCGCCAGCAGCCAAGATCGTCAGATAAACACTGAAGCTTTCTTT.

This chain uses TRBV6-5 with TRBJ2-3, with D uncertain. CDR1 is MNHEY, CDR2 SVGAGI, per germline. Trimming pared 3 bases from V and 0 bases from J, leaving 13 bases between. The CDR3 extends over 16 amino acids. CDR3 residues: CASSYGVATSTDTQYF. DNA of the CDR3: TGTGCCAGCAGTTATGGAGTAGCCACTAGCACAGATACGCAGTATTTT.

The table lists this clone with a count of one. The chain couples TRBV19 to TRBJ1-2; D remains ambiguous. The CDR3 extends over 12 amino acids. The V end lost 2 bases, the J end lost 7 bases, and 8 bases lay between the germline ends. CDR1 is LNHDA and CDR2 is SQIVND in the germline V gene (reference sequence). CDR3 loop: CASSITYGGYTF. CDR3 sequence (DNA): TGTGCCAGTAGTATAACGTACGGTGGCTACACCTTC.

This sequence joins TRBV5-1 and TRBJ2-7; 8 positions agree with TRBD1. Germline V gene data show CDR1 as SGHRS and CDR2 as YFSETQ. The V segment lost 3 bases and the J segment 5 bases; nucleotides outside the gene matches: 10. The CDR3 consists of 15 residues. The CDR3 sequence is CASSSQTDRAHEQYF. CDR3 nucleotide sequence: TGCGCCAGCAGCTCACAAACGGACAGGGCGCACGAGCAGTACTTC.

The gene calls are TRBV15 and TRBJ2-1; D may correspond to TRBD1 or TRBD2 (6 bases each). The ends were cut back, 0 bases at V and 7 bases at J, with 19 bases in the middle. The V gene's germline CDR1 is LNHNV and CDR2 YYDKDF (reference sequence). This CDR3 has 17 residues. CDR3 DNA sequence: TGTGCCACCAGCAGAGATGAGGGGGGCGCGGAGACTAATGAGCAGTTCTTC. This translates into CATSRDEGGAETNEQFF.

The chain joins TRBV19 to TRBJ2-1; 10 nucleotides match TRBD2. The CDR3 totals 15 residues. J lost 1 base, V lost 6 bases, and 3 bases had no gene match. The germline CDR1 and CDR2 sequences are LNHDA and SQIVND (reference sequence). The CDR3 sequence is CASSTLAGSYNEQFF. The CDR3, as DNA: TGTGCCAGTAGCACACTAGCGGGGTCCTACAATGAGCAGTTCTTC.

This clone was seen a single time. The chain has TRBV5-1 and TRBJ2-5; TRBD1 matches 10 bases. The J call may be incorrect, as the DNA end agrees better with TRBJ2-7. CDR1 is SGHRS, CDR2 YFSETQ, per germline. The CDR3 length is 15 residues. CDR3 DNA: TGCGCCAGCAGCTTGAGGACAGGGGGTTCCTACGAGCAGTACTTC. Translated: CASSLRTGGSYEQYF.

The chain joins TRBV11-2 to TRBJ2-5, with 7 bases aligning to TRBD2. CDR3 size: 16 residues. V shed 0 bases and J 4 bases; nucleotides not matched to a gene: 8. Germline CDR1 SGHAT, CDR2 FQNNGV. For the CDR3, the DNA is TGTGCCAGCAGCTTAGATTTTGCGGGAGCCACAGAGACCCAGTACTTC. It is translated as CASSLDFAGATETQYF.

Only a few counts were recorded for this clone. The chain uses TRBV30 and TRBJ1-2; a possible D gene is TRBD1 (6 bases). This CDR3 spans 13 amino acids. The germline V and J ends were trimmed by 7 bases and 7 bases, with 19 bases remaining between them. From germline, CDR1 is GTSNPN and CDR2 SVGIG (reference sequence). In nucleotides, the CDR3 is TGTGCCTCAGGACGGGGGCCAAGTCGTGGCTACACCTTC. Translation gives CASGRGPSRGYTF.

The chain has TRBV6-5 and TRBJ2-7; 15 bases match TRBD2. Germline V gene data show CDR1 as MNHEY and CDR2 as SVGAGI. The J segment lost 11 bases and the V segment lost 7 bases, leaving 6 bases of the junction unmatched. The CDR3 length is 13 residues. CDR3 loop: CASNGLAGGDKYF. CDR3 nucleotides: TGTGCCAGCAATGGACTAGCGGGAGGGGACAAGTACTTC.

The chain couples TRBV18 to TRBJ2-3; 11 nucleotides align to TRBD1. The CDR3 extends over 16 amino acids. The ends lost 1 base at V and 5 bases at J; junction bases unmatched: 5. Germline lookup yields CDR1 KGHSH and CDR2 LQKENI. The CDR3 DNA sequence: TGTGCCAGCTCACCACTGGGACAGGGGGTACAAGATACGCAGTATTTT. Encoded protein: CASSPLGQGVQDTQYF.

This chain connects TRBV6-1 to TRBJ1-6; D is uncertain. Germline V CDR1 and CDR2: MNHNS, SASEGT. The CDR3 has 13 amino acids. Trimming removed 4 bases from V and 14 bases from J, with 15 bases in between. The CDR3 DNA follows: TGTGCCAGCAGTGGGCCTCCCGGTGGGGCCCTCCACTTT. Protein product: CASSGPPGGALHF.

The sample holds one count of this clone. This chain joins TRBV30 and TRBJ1-1, with D perhaps matching TRBD1 (6 bases). The V end lost 5 bases, the J end lost 5 bases, and 15 bases lay between the germline ends. The germline V gene encodes CDR1 GTSNPN and CDR2 SVGIG (reference sequence). This CDR3 is built from 13 residues. The CDR3 reads CAWCAGDGTEAFF. CDR3 coding DNA: TGTGCCTGGTGTGCAGGGGACGGGACTGAAGCTTTCTTT.

The J gene is TRBJ2-7, the V gene TRBV9; 9 bases are a match to TRBD1. This CDR3 contains 16 residues. V was pared by 0 bases and J by 6 bases, with 10 bases of the junction left unmatched. The germline V gene has CDR1 SGDLS and CDR2 YYNGEE. DNA for the CDR3: TGTGCCAGCAGCGTAGATCAATACAGGGGGCTAAGCGAGCAGTACTTC. It yields the protein CASSVDQYRGLSEQYF.

The rearrangement links TRBV6-6 to TRBJ2-7; possible D gene TRBD2, 5 bases. The germline gives CDR1 MNHNY, CDR2 SVGAGI (reference sequence). V was trimmed by 0 bases and J by 4 bases, leaving 10 bases between them. The CDR3 runs 14 residues. The CDR3 DNA reads TGTGCCAGCAGTTACTCTCCCGAGGGTTACGAGCAGTACTTC. This encodes CASSYSPEGYEQYF.

This clone was seen only a few times. The chain uses TRBV19 and TRBJ2-1; D possibly corresponds to TRBD2 (5 bases). Germline CDR1 LNHDA, CDR2 SQIVND (reference sequence). V lost 7 bases and J lost 9, with 19 bases in between. The CDR3 spans 14 residues. CDR3 nucleotides: TGTGCCAGTACCCCGGTCCTCCGGGGTGGTGAGCAGTTCTTC. Translated, it gives CASTPVLRGGEQFF. Filled out from reference TRBV19 and TRBJ2-1, the complete variable domain reads DGGITQSPKYLFRKEGQNVTLSCEQNLNHDAMYWYRQDPGQGLRLIYYSQIVNDFQKGDIAEGYSVSREKKESFPLTVTSAQKNPTAFYLCASTPVLRGGEQFFGPGTRLTVL.

The count of this clone is one. This sequence joins TRBV6-6 and TRBJ2-6; D is perhaps TRBD1 (5 bases). Deletions cut 8 bases from V and 1 base from J, with 6 bases between. The CDR3 is 13 residues long. The germline V gene encodes CDR1 MNHNY and CDR2 SVGAGI (reference sequence). The CDR3 region is CASRTSGANVLTF. CDR3 sequence (DNA): TGTGCCAGCCGGACATCTGGGGCCAACGTCCTGACTTTC.

This clone was seen a handful of times. This chain links TRBV5-1 with TRBJ2-7, with D maybe TRBD1 (6 bases). The CDR3 is made up of 15 amino acids. In germline, CDR1 is SGHRS, CDR2 YFSETQ. The V end was cut by 4 bases, the J end by 5 bases, with 19 bases between. The CDR3: CASSGGFRVEHEQYF. The CDR3 DNA follows: TGCGCCAGCAGCGGGGGCTTCAGGGTTGAACACGAGCAGTACTTC.

This chain uses TRBV11-2 with TRBJ2-3; D perhaps matches TRBD1 (6 bases). V was shortened by 5 bases and J by 2 bases, with 17 bases between the two germline ends. This CDR3 has 16 residues. Looked up from germline, CDR1 is SGHAT and CDR2 is FQNNGV. The DNA for the CDR3 is TGTGCCAGCAGCCCCACCAGGGGACCGTCCACAGATACGCAGTATTTT. Amino acids: CASSPTRGPSTDTQYF.

The rearrangement uses TRBV7-9 and TRBJ1-4; a weak D match, TRBD1 (5 bases). The CDR3 is 15 amino acids. The germline CDR1 and CDR2 sequences are SEHNR and FQNEAQ (reference sequence). Trimming shortened V by 5 bases and J by 8 bases, and 18 bases separated the two germline ends. CDR3 nucleotides: TGTGCCAGCAGCCCGTCCACAGGCCTAGGGGAAAAACTGTTTTTT. This gives the protein CASSPSTGLGEKLFF.

The chain is built from TRBV19 and TRBJ1-5; D is unclear. The CDR3 consists of 13 residues. V lost 4 bases and J 4 bases, leaving 8 bases between the germline ends. CDR1 LNHDA and CDR2 SQIVND come from the germline V gene (reference sequence). The CDR3 DNA is TGTGCCAGTAGTAAGGGCTGGAATCAGCCCCAGCATTTT. This translates into CASSKGWNQPQHF.

The rearrangement uses TRBV15 and TRBJ1-4; the D is unclear. The CDR3 loop spans 16 amino acids. The V end was cut by 0 bases, the J end by 0 bases, with 8 bases between. CDR1 and CDR2 (germline): LNHNV, YYDKDF (reference sequence). CDR3 region: CATSRDQGTTNEKLFF. CDR3 nucleotides: TGTGCCACCAGCAGAGATCAAGGTACAACTAATGAAAAACTGTTTTTT. Supplemented by reference TRBV15 and TRBJ1-4, the full variable domain reads DAMVIQNPRYQVTQFGKPVTLSCSQTLNHNVMYWYQQKSSQAPKLLFHYYDKDFNNEADTPDNFQSRRPNTSFCFLDIRSPGLGDTAMYLCATSRDQGTTNEKLFFGSGTQLSVL.

This chain uses TRBV19 with TRBJ2-2; TRBD2 matches 10 bases. The CDR3 loop spans 16 amino acids. Germline loops: CDR1 LNHDA, CDR2 SQIVND (reference sequence). J lost 3 bases, V lost 6 bases, and 7 bases had no gene match. The DNA of the CDR3 is TGTGCCAGTAGCAAGACCGGGACTAGCGACACCGGGGAGCTGTTTTTT. This gives the protein CASSKTGTSDTGELFF.

The V gene is TRBV29-1, the J gene TRBJ2-4, with 8 bases aligning to TRBD1. The CDR3 length is 14 residues. Per germline, CDR1 SQVTM and CDR2 ANQGSEA. V lost 1 base, J lost 10 bases, and 9 bases stayed unmatched. CDR3 region: CSVEVQGALVIQYF. CDR3 sequence (DNA): TGCAGCGTTGAAGTTCAGGGGGCCCTTGTTATTCAGTACTTC.

This clone was detected once. This sequence joins TRBV11-3 and TRBJ2-7; the D is unclear. Germline V gene sequence: CDR1 SGHNT, CDR2 YENEEA. V shed 6 bases and J shed 2 bases, with 14 bases lying between them. The CDR3 covers 14 residues. The chain's CDR3 is CASRTQGSAYEQYF. The CDR3 DNA reads as TGTGCCAGCAGGACCCAAGGGTCAGCCTACGAGCAGTACTTC.

This chain uses TRBV4-1 with TRBJ1-1; 8 bases match TRBD1. Trimming removed 4 bases from V and 5 bases from J; junction bases left unmatched: 3. This CDR3 has 13 amino acids. Looked up from germline, CDR1 is MGHRA and CDR2 is YSYEKL. The chain's CDR3 is CASSPTGETEAFF. Here the CDR3 DNA reads TGCGCCAGCAGCCCGACAGGGGAAACTGAAGCTTTCTTT.

The chain combines TRBV5-1 with TRBJ1-1; 9 bases are shared with TRBD1. Trimming took 3 bases from V and 6 from J; bases not matched to a gene: 6. The CDR3 is 14 amino acids. Germline V gene lookup returns CDR1 SGHRS and CDR2 YFSETQ. The DNA of the CDR3 is TGCGCCAGCAGCTCACCGGGACAGGGACCTGAAGCTTTCTTT. It is translated as CASSSPGQGPEAFF.

The chain links TRBV11-2 to TRBJ2-7; 9 bases line up with TRBD2. J gave up 2 bases and V 6 bases, and 2 bases lay outside the gene matches. The CDR3 totals 13 residues. CDR1 and CDR2 (germline): SGHAT, FQNNGV. The CDR3 sequence is CASSRTSAYEQYF. The DNA for the CDR3 is TGTGCCAGCAGTCGGACTAGCGCCTACGAGCAGTACTTC.

J is TRBJ2-3 and V is TRBV15; 9 bases map to TRBD2. This CDR3 contains 16 residues. V shed 8 bases and J 7 bases; nucleotides not matched to a gene: 16. Germline V gene sequence: CDR1 LNHNV, CDR2 YYDKDF (reference sequence). CDR3 bases: TGTGCCACCCGGGGTAGGCTAGCGGGACCGGGGAATACGCAGTATTTT. This translates into CATRGRLAGPGNTQYF. The variable domain in full, with the rest retrieved from reference TRBV15 and TRBJ2-3, is DAMVIQNPRYQVTQFGKPVTLSCSQTLNHNVMYWYQQKSSQAPKLLFHYYDKDFNNEADTPDNFQSRRPNTSFCFLDIRSPGLGDTAMYLCATRGRLAGPGNTQYFGPGTRLTVL.

V is TRBV7-2 and J is TRBJ2-5; 8 positions match TRBD1. In germline, CDR1 is SGHTA, CDR2 FQGNSA. This CDR3 has 16 residues. The junction had 10 bases not matched to a gene; V was cut back by 4 bases and J by 3 bases. The CDR3 sequence: CASSSAPSTGEETQYF. As DNA, the CDR3 is TGTGCCAGCAGCTCAGCGCCTTCGACAGGGGAAGAGACCCAGTACTTC. The variable domain in full, with the rest retrieved from reference TRBV7-2 and TRBJ2-5, is GAGVSQSPSNKVTEKGKDVELRCDPISGHTALYWYRQSLGQGLEFLIYFQGNSAPDKSGLPSDRFSAERTGGSVSTLTIQRTQQEDSAVYLCASSSAPSTGEETQYFGPGTRLLVL.

This clone was found once. The chain recombines TRBV5-1 with TRBJ2-2; TRBD1 matches at 7 bases. The germline CDR1 and CDR2 sequences are SGHRS and YFSETQ. The V segment lost 4 bases and the J segment 4 bases; nucleotides outside the gene matches: 7. The CDR3 contains 15 residues. The CDR3 reads CASSRDRLSTGELFF. Written as DNA, the CDR3 is TGCGCCAGCAGCCGGGACAGACTCTCCACCGGGGAGCTGTTTTTT.